Each of the 19 T cell receptor beta chains below was sequenced from the same sample in a study of read filtering for tumor transcriptome and immune sequencing. Molecular barcoded adaptors covering alpha/delta and beta/gamma chains were used on 400 to 450 ng RNA. TCRdb independently ran MiXCR on the reads; one entry per CDR3 protein. The data hold over 35,000 distinct CDR3 sequences, with 12% observed a single time. The sequenced sample was a population of CD138-negative cells sorted from bone marrow. These receptors originate from a donor aged 40 or older with multiple myeloma.

This clonotype was detected ten times or more. V gene TRBV19 combines with J gene TRBJ2-7, with D maybe TRBD2 (5 bases). Trimming took off 1 base at V and 5 bases at J, with 12 bases between the two ends. Germline loops: CDR1 LNHDA, CDR2 SQIVND (reference sequence). The CDR3 is 14 amino acids. CDR3 nucleotides: TGTGCCAGTAGTATAGGAGGTCAGGAGGACGAGCAGTACTTC. Protein sequence: CASSIGGQEDEQYF. Looking up the rest from reference TRBV19 and TRBJ2-7 gives the full variable domain: DGGITQSPKYLFRKEGQNVTLSCEQNLNHDAMYWYRQDPGQGLRLIYYSQIVNDFQKGDIAEGYSVSREKKESFPLTVTSAQKNPTAFYLCASSIGGQEDEQYFGPGTRLTVT.

The chain combines TRBV19 with TRBJ1-1; D is undetermined. Germline CDR1 is LNHDA and CDR2 is SQIVND (reference sequence). The CDR3 loop spans 13 amino acids. Trimming took off 4 bases at V and 6 bases at J, with 12 bases between the two ends. For the CDR3, the DNA is TGTGCCAGTAGTACTATTCAGATAGCTGAAGCTTTCTTT. Its translation is CASSTIQIAEAFF.

This clonotype was seen at least ten times. V gene TRBV20-1 combines with J gene TRBJ2-2; tentatively, D is TRBD2 (5 bases). This CDR3 comprises 13 residues. The V and J ends lost 6 bases and 7 bases respectively, with 15 bases between them. Germline values: CDR1 DFQATT, CDR2 SNEGSKA (reference sequence). The DNA for the CDR3 is TGCAGTGCCCCGACGAGGGATGGCGGGGAGCTGTTTTTT. This translates into CSAPTRDGGELFF.

This clonotype was recorded at least ten times. V usage is TRBV4-1 and J usage is TRBJ2-3; 7 bases are shared with TRBD2. V was clipped by 4 bases and J by 6 bases; unmatched bases: 4. In germline, CDR1 is MGHRA, CDR2 YSYEKL. The CDR3 covers 13 residues. The CDR3 sequence: CASSRGGRDTQYF. The CDR3 DNA is TGCGCCAGCAGCCGGGGGGGGAGGGATACGCAGTATTTT.

This clonotype appeared many times. The chain combines TRBV27 with TRBJ2-7, with 8 bases fitting TRBD1. The CDR3 runs to 15 residues. J was trimmed by 1 base and V by 5 bases; bases with no gene match: 7. In germline, CDR1 is MNHEY, CDR2 SMNVEV (reference sequence). Here the CDR3 DNA reads TGTGCCAGCAGTCTAGGGACAGGACCGTCCTACGAGCAGTACTTC. This translates into CASSLGTGPSYEQYF.

About this clonotype itself: One base away lies a much larger clone, so this may be a sequencing read error. This chain joins TRBV5-1 and TRBJ2-3; D tentatively reads TRBD1 or TRBD2 (5 bases each). The CDR3 covers 14 residues. With 6 bases removed from V and 4 bases from J, the gap between germline ends came to 15 bases. Germline CDR1 SGHRS, CDR2 YFSETQ. The CDR3 nucleotides read TGCGCCAGCAAGGACCCCGGGGCTGCAGATACGCAGTATTTT. As protein: CASKDPGAADTQYF.

By proportion, this clonotype is medium-sized. This sequence joins TRBV20-1 and TRBJ1-2; D is possibly TRBD1 (6 bases). Trimming took off 0 bases at V and 1 base at J, with 18 bases between the two ends. The germline gives CDR1 DFQATT, CDR2 SNEGSKA (reference sequence). The CDR3 has 17 amino acids. CDR3 sequence: CSARDVFRTASNYGYTF. For the CDR3, the DNA is TGCAGTGCTAGAGACGTCTTCAGGACAGCCAGTAACTATGGCTACACCTTC.

This chain uses TRBV28 with TRBJ2-5; D may match TRBD1 or TRBD2 (5 bases each). CDR1 is MDHEN, CDR2 SYDVKM, per germline. Trimming took off 5 bases at V and 3 bases at J, with 16 bases between the two ends. This CDR3 has 15 residues. DNA of the CDR3: TGTGCCAGCAGTCTCGGGACGGCCGGGGAAGAGACCCAGTACTTC. It codes for CASSLGTAGEETQYF.

This clonotype showed up many times. J is TRBJ2-5 and V is TRBV10-3; D may match TRBD1 or TRBD2 (7 bases each). V was shortened by 5 bases and J by 1 base, with 11 bases between the two germline ends. There are 14 residues in the CDR3. Germline CDR1 and CDR2: ENHRY and SYGVKD. The CDR3 DNA reads as TGTGCCATCAGTCCAGGGGGGGGCCAAGAGACCCAGTACTTC. As protein: CAISPGGGQETQYF.

Many counts were recorded for this clonotype. The chain carries TRBV5-1 and TRBJ2-1; 11 bases line up with TRBD1. Trimming removed 4 bases from V and 8 bases from J; junction bases left unmatched: 5. CDR1 is SGHRS, CDR2 YFSETQ, per germline. CDR3 length equals 14 residues. CDR3: CASSMGQGVDEQFF. For the CDR3, the DNA is TGCGCCAGCAGCATGGGACAGGGGGTCGATGAGCAGTTCTTC.

A note on this clonotype: One end of the junction is discordant with germline, which a read error may explain. The V and J genes are TRBV19 and TRBJ2-2; D gene uncertain. The CDR3 runs 14 residues. In germline, CDR1 is LNHDA, CDR2 SQIVND (reference sequence). CDR3 protein: CASSPAPNTGELFF. The DNA for the CDR3 is TGCGCCAGTAGTCCCGCGCCGAACACCGGGGAGCTGTTTTTT.

In this sample, this clonotype turned up many times. The chain links TRBV5-6 to TRBJ1-1, with D possibly matching TRBD1 (5 bases). V dropped 4 bases and J dropped 3 bases, with 19 bases sitting between them. Looked up from germline, CDR1 is SGHDT and CDR2 is YYEEEE. The CDR3 contains 16 residues. The CDR3 loop reads CASSPGHFTRDTEAFF. CDR3 nucleotides: TGTGCCAGCAGCCCCGGACATTTTACACGGGACACTGAAGCTTTCTTT.

This clonotype was detected ten times or more. V gene TRBV7-3 combines with J gene TRBJ2-1; 8 bases align to TRBD1. CDR1 is SGHTA, CDR2 FQGTGA, per germline. CDR3 size: 14 residues. Trimming took 4 bases from V and 4 from J; bases not matched to a gene: 3. CDR3 in amino acids: CASSSRTGYNEQFF. The CDR3 DNA sequence: TGTGCCAGCAGCTCCAGGACAGGGTACAATGAGCAGTTCTTC. Full variable domain (remainder filled in from reference TRBV7-3 and TRBJ2-1): GAGVSQTPSNKVTEKGKYVELRCDPISGHTALYWYRQSLGQGPEFLIYFQGTGAADDSGLPNDRFFAVRPEGSVSTLKIQRTERGDSAVYLCASSSRTGYNEQFFGPGTRLTVL.

This clonotype was observed a few times. The chain employs TRBV5-1 and TRBJ2-5; D is uncertain. In germline, CDR1 is SGHRS, CDR2 YFSETQ. This CDR3 region has 15 residues. Trimming left V 3 bases short and J 1 base short, with 13 bases between. The CDR3 sequence is CASSWQDQTQETQYF. CDR3 nucleotide sequence: TGCGCCAGCAGCTGGCAGGACCAAACCCAAGAGACCCAGTACTTC.

By sample fraction, this clonotype is medium-sized. The chain couples TRBV4-1 to TRBJ2-1; D could derive from TRBD1 or TRBD2 (5 bases each). The CDR3 length is 14 residues. Trimming removed 4 bases from V and 4 bases from J, with 11 bases in between. Germline-derived CDR1 and CDR2 are MGHRA and YSYEKL. CDR3 nucleotide sequence: TGCGCCAGCAGCCGGGGGAAGGAGTACAATGAGCAGTTCTTC. Translation: CASSRGKEYNEQFF.

To note about this clonotype: A read error may explain this, as a much larger clone is one base away. The rearrangement uses TRBV4-1 and TRBJ1-1; a weak D match, TRBD1 (5 bases). Germline V CDR1 and CDR2: MGHRA, YSYEKL. The CDR3 sequence is 13 residues long. Here the CDR3 DNA reads TGCGTCAGCAGCCAAGGTGGGGGCACTGAAGCTTTCTTT. Amino acids: CVSSQGGGTEAFF.

The table lists this clonotype with many counts. The rearrangement uses TRBV24-1 and TRBJ2-1, with D possibly being TRBD1 or TRBD2 (5 bases each). CDR1 and CDR2 (germline): KGHDR, SFDVKD. The CDR3 totals 15 residues. The V end lost 3 bases, the J end lost 5 bases, and 13 bases lay between the germline ends. This CDR3 reads CATSDVRDGNNEQFF. The CDR3 nucleotides read TGTGCCACCAGTGATGTCCGGGACGGGAACAATGAGCAGTTCTTC.

This clonotype has a count of ten or more. The CDR3 bases are TGTGCCAGCAGTCCCTCCAGGGTGGGGGCTGAAGCTTTCTTT. It is translated as CASSPSRVGAEAFF. The gene calls are TRBV6-5 and TRBJ1-1; a weak D match, TRBD1 (5 bases). This CDR3 spans 14 amino acids. V lost 5 bases and J 6 bases, leaving 16 bases between the germline ends. Germline-derived CDR1 and CDR2 are MNHEY and SVGAGI.

The sample holds many counts of this clonotype. This chain joins TRBV7-9 and TRBJ2-7; D is perhaps TRBD2 (6 bases). V shed 0 bases and J shed 5 bases, with 14 bases lying between them. In germline, CDR1 is SEHNR, CDR2 FQNEAQ (reference sequence). The CDR3 is 15 amino acids. The DNA of the CDR3 is TGTGCCAGCAGCTTAGCGTCCGGGGGTGGCCACGAGCAGTACTTC. This sequence encodes CASSLASGGGHEQYF.